This T cell receptor beta chain emerged from a study of shared clonotypes between healthy human individuals. There are 15 residues in the CDR3. The V gene lost 9 bases and the J gene lost 8 bases, with 22 bases spanning the gap. CDR1 is LNHDA and CDR2 is SQIVND in the germline V gene (reference sequence). Here immunoSEQ multiplex PCR was the method, and the copy in TCRdb shows in-frame clones only, minus some. The profile shows roughly 2.2 million clones, 85% to 95% of them singletons. V usage is TRBV19 and J usage is TRBJ1-4; weak D call: TRBD1 (5 bases). This TCR derives from a man younger than 35 in good health. Some clones in this sample may be carry-over from other donors' samples. The specimen was naive CD4+ T cells from PBMCs. Subset denoted: CD45RA+ positively selected. The DNA of the CDR3 is TGTGCCAGCTCCTCCATGGGGGACTGGGGAGAAAAACTGTTTTTT. This translates into CASSSMGDWGEKLFF.